A selection of T cell receptor beta chains follows, all from one sample in a study of Ad26.COV2.S vaccination and SARS-CoV-2 variants. Here immunoSEQ multiplex PCR was the method, and the copy in TCRdb shows in-frame clones only, minus some. This table has some 460,000 clones, roughly nine tenths appearing once. The sample was peripheral blood, taken in a trial of Ad26.COV2.S vaccine versus placebo. These receptors all come from a person between 18 and 65 years old who received the Ad26.COV2.S COVID-19 vaccine or a placebo. Both conserved end residues are part of each CDR3. The D gene is left open where the match is weak.

TRBV4-2	-	TRBJ1-5	TGTGCCAGCAGCCAAGAGGGGGTTTCGGGCAATCAGCCCCAGCATTTT	CASSQEGVSGNQPQHF
TRBV2	TRBD1	TRBJ2-7	TGTGCCAGCAGTGTATTGGACAGGGTGTACGAGCAGTACTTC	CASSVLDRVYEQYF
TRBV30	-	TRBJ1-1	TGTGCCTGGAGTGTACGCAGGGTGGGTATGTTGAACACTGAAGCTTTCTTT	CAWSVRRVGMLNTEAFF
TRBV30	-	TRBJ1-2	TGTGCCTGGAGTGTACTAAACTATGGCTACACCTTC	CAWSVLNYGYTF
TRBV5-1	-	TRBJ1-6	TGCGCCAGCAGCTTAAGCGGGGTGATCTATAATTCACCCCTCCACTTT	CASSLSGVIYNSPLHF
TRBV19	TRBD2	TRBJ2-2	TGTGCCAGTAGAAGCGGGGGGGCCGTTCTCAACACCGGGGAGCTGTTTTTT	CASRSGGAVLNTGELFF
TRBV6-5	-	TRBJ1-1	TGTGCCAGCAGTCTAACGGCCTTGGGGGCTTTCTTT	CASSLTALGAFF
TRBV9	-	TRBJ1-2	TGTGCCAGCAGCGCGGCCGGGACAAAGTATGGCTACACCTTC	CASSAAGTKYGYTF
TRBV19	-	TRBJ2-3	TGTGCCAGTAGGAGGTCTAGCACCGGAGATACGCAGTATTTT	CASRRSSTGDTQYF
TRBV7-3	TRBD2	TRBJ2-7	TGTGCCAGCAGCTATAGCGGGGAGGGGGTCTACGAGCAGTACTTC	CASSYSGEGVYEQYF
TRBV15	-	TRBJ2-7	TGTGCCACCAGCAGAGAGGGGCAGGGCTACGAGCAGTACTTC	CATSREGQGYEQYF
TRBV2	-	TRBJ1-2	TGTGCCAGCAGGGTTGAGGAGTATCCCAACTATGGCTACACCTTC	CASRVEEYPNYGYTF
TRBV5-1	-	TRBJ2-5	TGCGCCAGCAGCCCACAGAGCCAAGAGACCCAGTACTTC	CASSPQSQETQYF
TRBV5-1	-	TRBJ1-5	TGCGCCAGCAGCCCGGAAGGGGCGGAGGGAACGGAGCCCCAGCATTTT	CASSPEGAEGTEPQHF
TRBV6-6	-	TRBJ2-7	TGTGCCAGCAGTCCATGGTGGGTTGGTTACGAGCAGTACTTC	CASSPWWVGYEQYF